This entry concerns a single T cell receptor beta chain. Its target is unknown. CD4+CD25+CD127- Tregs, CD4+CD25- non-Tregs, CD4 and CD8 cells were sorted. The CDR3 loop spans 18 amino acids. The ends lost 5 bases at V and 0 bases at J; junction bases unmatched: 13. In germline, CDR1 is SNHLY, CDR2 FYNNEI. Assay: immunoSEQ multiplex PCR; the TCRdb copy retains only in-frame clones and omits some. Of approximately 100,000 clones detected, approximately 94% appear once; the ten largest clones hold 0.46%. This entry is derived from a study of Tregs in tolerant kidney transplant recipients. Broader study findings: The most relevant donor-specific Treg TCRbeta repertoire apparently came from expansion with activated donor B cells.

The receptor was isolated from a human donor who received a combined kidney and bone marrow transplant. The starting material was CD4+ T cells from blood, obtained before the transplant. The rearrangement links TRBV2 to TRBJ1-5, with TRBD1 identical over 7 bases. This CDR3 is CASSTRQGGLYSNQPQHF. The CDR3 DNA sequence: TGTGCCAGCAGTACTAGACAGGGTGGGTTATATAGCAATCAGCCCCAGCATTTT.